The 14 T cell receptor beta chains in this list originate from one sample, sequenced in a study of T cells in Graves' hyperthyroidism and ophthalmopathy. There were TCR beta CDR3 regions amplified from RNA transcripts. In the first-round RT-PCR of the TCR CDR3, the HTBI primer set was used. TCRdb re-analysed the multiplex PCR reads in MiXCR, keeping a single row per CDR3 protein. The data contain approximately 600,000 distinct CDR3 sequences, 20% of them singletons. Sequencing was carried out using blood. These receptor sequences come from a man aged 25 to 40 with Graves' ophthalmopathy.

This clonotype appeared a few times. This chain uses TRBV28 with TRBJ1-4, with TRBD1 identical over 8 bases. From germline, CDR1 is MDHEN and CDR2 SYDVKM. The trim removed 4 bases at V and 7 bases at J, leaving 8 bases unmatched. The length of the CDR3 is 15 residues. CDR3 coding DNA: TGTGCCAGCAGTTCCCACAGGGGGGGGGGTGAAAAACTGTTTTTT. It is translated as CASSSHRGGGEKLFF.

The chain uses TRBV20-1 and TRBJ2-1; D remains ambiguous. Germline V gene sequence: CDR1 DFQATT, CDR2 SNEGSKA (reference sequence). Trimming took off 5 bases at V and 0 bases at J, with 14 bases between the two ends. The CDR3 length is 15 residues. The CDR3 DNA reads as TGCAGTGCTCGCCGGACGGTCAGCTCCTACAATGAGCAGTTCTTC. As protein: CSARRTVSSYNEQFF.

The rearrangement links TRBV20-1 to TRBJ1-2, with TRBD1 matching 10 bases. The CDR3 extends over 14 amino acids. Trimming removed 5 bases from V and 4 bases from J; junction bases left unmatched: 7. From germline, CDR1 is DFQATT and CDR2 SNEGSKA (reference sequence). Written as DNA, the CDR3 is TGCAGTGCTTCCTTCGGGACAGGGGCCTATGGCTACACCTTC. Amino acid sequence: CSASFGTGAYGYTF.

This clonotype came up many times. V is TRBV28 and J is TRBJ2-7; 7 bases map to TRBD2. Germline V gene data show CDR1 as MDHEN and CDR2 as SYDVKM. There are 16 residues in the CDR3. The V segment lost 2 bases and the J segment 1 base; nucleotides outside the gene matches: 8. The CDR3 coding sequence is TGTGCCAGCAGTTTAGGAGGGGCTAGCGGTTCCTACGAGCAGTACTTC. Translating gives CASSLGGASGSYEQYF.

This clonotype was counted at least ten times. The genes are TRBV28 and TRBJ2-7; maybe TRBD1 (6 bases). V was clipped by 2 bases and J by 2 bases, with 13 bases between them. The CDR3 spans 15 residues. CDR1 and CDR2 from the germline V gene are MDHEN and SYDVKM. The CDR3 DNA sequence: TGTGCCAGCAGTTTAACAGGGCGTAGCGCCTACGAGCAGTACTTC. Translating it yields CASSLTGRSAYEQYF.

In nucleotides, the CDR3 is TGTGCCAGCAGCCTGACGGGGACACCACTCTACGAGCAGTACTTC. Translated, it gives CASSLTGTPLYEQYF. The chain couples TRBV7-9 to TRBJ2-7; perhaps TRBD1 as D (6 bases). Trimming stripped 5 bases from V and 3 bases from J, with 17 bases between. The length of the CDR3 is 15 residues. Germline V gene lookup returns CDR1 SEHNR and CDR2 FQNEAQ (reference sequence).

In its sample, this clonotype was seen a few times. The chain uses TRBV6-5 and TRBJ2-7; 11 nucleotides line up with TRBD2. Germline V lookup: CDR1 MNHEY, CDR2 SVGAGI. V dropped 2 bases and J dropped 3; count of bases not matched to a gene: 6. The CDR3 is 16 amino acids. CDR3: CASSYTTSGSLYEQYF. The CDR3 bases are TGTGCCAGCAGTTACACAACTAGCGGGAGTCTCTACGAGCAGTACTTC.

This clonotype has more than one count but fewer than ten. The chain has TRBV6-5 and TRBJ1-3, with D tentatively TRBD1 (5 bases). The CDR3 covers 13 residues. Trimming removed 4 bases at V and 3 bases at J, with 7 bases between. Germline assignment: CDR1 MNHEY and CDR2 SVGAGI. CDR3 sequence: CASSSGNGNTIYF. The CDR3 coding sequence is TGTGCCAGCAGTTCAGGGAATGGAAACACCATATATTTT.

In this sample, this clonotype turned up many times. The chain is built from TRBV27 and TRBJ2-7; possibly TRBD2 for D (6 bases). CDR1 is MNHEY and CDR2 is SMNVEV in the germline V gene (reference sequence). V lost 6 bases, J lost 0 bases, and 15 bases lay in between. The CDR3 contains 15 residues. The CDR3 spells CASSPPGGLSYEQYF. In DNA, the CDR3 is TGTGCCAGCAGCCCCCCCGGGGGTCTCTCCTACGAGCAGTACTTC.

The gene calls are TRBV7-9 and TRBJ2-3; TRBD1 is a possible D gene (5 bases). With 2 bases removed from V and 6 bases from J, the gap between germline ends came to 9 bases. The length of the CDR3 is 13 residues. Germline CDR1 reads SEHNR; CDR2 reads FQNEAQ (reference sequence). CDR3 bases: TGTGCCAGCAGCTTACCAGGGTCGGATACGCAGTATTTT. Its protein product is CASSLPGSDTQYF.

This clonotype was detected only a few times. The chain carries TRBV28 and TRBJ2-1, with 16 bases matching TRBD2. Germline V gene data show CDR1 as MDHEN and CDR2 as SYDVKM. The CDR3 has 19 amino acids. The ends lost 4 bases at V and 2 bases at J; junction bases unmatched: 8. CDR3 region: CASSSRGLAGGVPYNEQFF. CDR3 sequence (DNA): TGTGCCAGCAGTTCGCGGGGACTAGCGGGAGGGGTTCCCTACAATGAGCAGTTCTTC.

The chain combines TRBV18 with TRBJ2-2, with 7 bases lining up with TRBD1. Germline CDR1 KGHSH, CDR2 LQKENI. This CDR3 spans 15 amino acids. The V gene end was trimmed by 5 bases and the J gene end by 2 bases; junction bases not matched to a gene: 5. CDR3 amino acids: CASSGDRLNTGELFF. The CDR3 bases are TGTGCCAGCTCAGGGGACAGACTCAACACCGGGGAGCTGTTTTTT.

At least ten counts were recorded for this clonotype. The chain couples TRBV11-2 to TRBJ1-1; 12 bases fit TRBD1. This CDR3 contains 17 residues. Losses at the gene ends were 0 bases for V and 0 bases for J; bases not matched to a gene: 2. Looked up from germline, CDR1 is SGHAT and CDR2 is FQNNGV. CDR3: CASSLEGQGAMNTEAFF. CDR3 DNA: TGTGCCAGCAGCTTAGAGGGACAGGGGGCGATGAACACTGAAGCTTTCTTT.

This clonotype showed up many times. V and J are TRBV6-1 and TRBJ2-1; 9 bases fit TRBD2. The CDR3 is 14 amino acids. The V gene end was trimmed by 2 bases and the J gene end by 12 bases; junction bases not matched to a gene: 8. From germline, CDR1 is MNHNS and CDR2 SASEGT. The CDR3 DNA reads as TGTGCCAGCAGTGAACGGACTAGCGTGGGCGGGCAGTTCTTC. Amino acids: CASSERTSVGGQFF.